This T cell receptor (beta chain) was captured by sequencing in a study of molecular identifiers for immune sequencing clone quantification. Background on the study: Five portions were made in replicates from RNA of 20,000 or 100,000 naive CD8 cells, and four underwent sequencing. Study-level findings and limits: Among 850,000 to 1,000,000 naive cells, spiked Jurkat TCR RNA from a single cell was reportedly detectable.

Concerning this clonotype: Antigen specificity is unknown.

There are 12 residues in the CDR3. V shed 11 bases and J shed 0 bases, with 10 bases lying between them. MiXCR was run by TCRdb on the PCR reads, yielding one entry per CDR3 protein. The sample holds around 470,000 distinct CDR3 sequences, about 25% seen once. The J gene is TRBJ2-5, the V gene TRBV12-3 or TRBV12-4; D is perhaps TRBD2 (5 bases). The specimen sequenced was naive CD8+ T cells from blood, with Jurkat cell RNA spiked in. Subset noted: FACS-sorted CD8+CD4-CCR7+CD45RA+ naive T cells. This TCR derives from a human donor in good health. Some libraries in this study had Jurkat cell RNA spiked in. CDR3 DNA sequence: TGTGCCGGCGAGGGTAACCAAGAGACCCAGTACTTC. It encodes CAGEGNQETQYF.